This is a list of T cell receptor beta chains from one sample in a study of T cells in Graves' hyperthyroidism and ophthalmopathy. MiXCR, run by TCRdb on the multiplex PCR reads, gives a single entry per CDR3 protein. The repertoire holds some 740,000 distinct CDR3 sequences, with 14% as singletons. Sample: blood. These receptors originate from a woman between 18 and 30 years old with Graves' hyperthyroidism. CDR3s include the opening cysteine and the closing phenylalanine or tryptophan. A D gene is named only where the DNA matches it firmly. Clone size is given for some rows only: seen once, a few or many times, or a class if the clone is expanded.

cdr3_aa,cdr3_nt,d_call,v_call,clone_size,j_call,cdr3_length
CAWTAASVSTDTQYF,TGTGCCTGGACCGCCGCGAGCGTAAGCACAGATACGCAGTATTTT,-,TRBV30,many,TRBJ2-3,15
CASSFSQSSYNEQFF,TGTGCCAGCAGCTTTTCTCAGAGCTCCTACAATGAGCAGTTCTTC,-,TRBV11-2,-,TRBJ2-1,15
CASSFLVLAGEYNEQFF,TGTGCCAGCAGCTTCTTGGTCCTAGCGGGAGAATACAATGAGCAGTTCTTC,TRBD2,TRBV7-8,-,TRBJ2-1,17
CASSSGITLHF,TGTGCCAGCAGCTCTGGGATCACCCTCCACTTT,-,TRBV5-8,-,TRBJ1-6,11
CAWSRREWGTDEQFF,TGTGCCTGGAGTAGGCGGGAGTGGGGTACCGATGAGCAGTTCTTC,TRBD2,TRBV30,many,TRBJ2-1,15
CASCVRREGPLWYNEQFF,TGTGCCAGCTGCGTTCGGCGGGAGGGCCCCCTGTGGTACAATGAGCAGTTCTTC,TRBD2,TRBV12-3/TRBV12-4,many,TRBJ2-1,18
CASSGTGVEGKETQYF,TGTGCCAGCAGTGGGACAGGGGTGGAAGGGAAAGAGACCCAGTACTTC,TRBD1,TRBV28,many,TRBJ2-5,16
CASSPRPPSELFF,TGTGCCAGCAGCCCGCGACCCCCCAGTGAGCTGTTTTTT,-,TRBV7-9,few,TRBJ2-2,13
CATSDSNRGGHEQFF,TGTGCCACCAGTGATTCAAACAGGGGAGGACATGAGCAGTTCTTC,-,TRBV24-1,few,TRBJ2-1,15
CASGAPRTGSYEQYF,TGTGCCAGCGGGGCCCCCCGGACAGGGTCATACGAGCAGTACTTC,TRBD1,TRBV6-1,-,TRBJ2-7,15
CASSGRDRATGELFF,TGTGCCAGCAGTGGCCGGGACAGGGCGACCGGGGAGCTGTTTTTT,TRBD1,TRBV6-1,few,TRBJ2-2,15
CASNYPGSSLHSSGANVLTF,TGTGCCAGCAATTACCCCGGGAGTTCCCTCCACTCGTCTGGGGCCAACGTCCTGACTTTC,-,TRBV2,few,TRBJ2-6,20
CATPKLDRDGGRFGYNEQFF,TGTGCCACCCCGAAACTCGACCGGGACGGCGGTAGGTTCGGTTACAATGAGCAGTTCTTC,-,TRBV24-1,many,TRBJ2-1,20
CASSEGQGGEKLFF,TGTGCCAGCAGCGAGGGACAGGGAGGAGAAAAACTGTTTTTT,TRBD1,TRBV7-9,-,TRBJ1-4,14
CASSSPGTGPEQYF,TGTGCCAGCAGTTCCCCCGGGACAGGTCCCGAGCAGTACTTC,TRBD1,TRBV27,many,TRBJ2-7,14
CASSQVASNEQFF,TGCGCCAGCAGCCAAGTTGCCTCCAATGAGCAGTTCTTC,-,TRBV4-1,-,TRBJ2-1,13
CASNPSHGTPSADEQFF,TGTGCCAGCAACCCTTCCCACGGGACTCCCAGCGCGGATGAGCAGTTCTTC,-,TRBV12-3/TRBV12-4,many,TRBJ2-1,17
CSTVKGGTGATYEQYF,TGCAGTACGGTAAAAGGGGGGACAGGGGCTACCTACGAGCAGTACTTC,TRBD1,TRBV20-1,many,TRBJ2-7,16
CATSETQAGELFF,TGTGCCACCAGTGAAACCCAAGCAGGGGAGCTGTTTTTT,-,TRBV24-1,many,TRBJ2-2,13
CASSTRTSGNRDNEQFF,TGTGCCAGTAGTACTCGGACTAGCGGGAATCGGGACAATGAGCAGTTCTTC,TRBD2,TRBV19,-,TRBJ2-1,17
CASINRGGSTNQPQHF,TGTGCCAGCATCAACAGGGGGGGCAGTACTAATCAGCCCCAGCATTTT,TRBD1,TRBV6-1,-,TRBJ1-5,16
CASSSGGPGSGQPQHF,TGCGCCAGCAGCTCGGGAGGTCCGGGATCAGGTCAGCCCCAGCATTTT,-,TRBV5-1,-,TRBJ1-5,16
CASSALDTDTQYF,TGTGCCAGCAGTGCCTTGGACACAGATACGCAGTATTTT,-,TRBV2,few,TRBJ2-3,13
CASSLFLSGTGINEQFF,TGTGCCAGCAGCTTATTTTTATCCGGGACAGGCATCAATGAGCAGTTCTTC,TRBD1,TRBV7-9,few,TRBJ2-1,17
CASMVGGLGSSGANVLTF,TGCGCCAGCATGGTAGGCGGGCTTGGTTCCTCTGGGGCCAACGTCCTGACTTTC,-,TRBV5-1,many,TRBJ2-6,18
CASSQDRELAGKLAKNIQYF,TGCGCCAGCAGCCAAGATCGTGAACTAGCGGGGAAACTAGCCAAAAACATTCAGTACTTC,TRBD2,TRBV4-1,-,TRBJ2-4,20
CASSPQGRQETQYF,TGTGCCAGCTCACCCCAGGGGCGGCAAGAGACCCAGTACTTC,-,TRBV18,few,TRBJ2-5,14
CASSQDHRPEDTQYF,TGTGCCAGCAGCCAAGATCACCGACCCGAAGATACGCAGTATTTT,-,TRBV3-1,many,TRBJ2-3,15